This record looks at one T cell receptor (beta chain) sequence and its context. Its antigen remains unknown. This sample stems from a study of identical twins. Study observations and caveats: Reduced insertions were recorded for abundant cord blood beta clonotypes, with no such pattern in memory repertoires. Out-of-frame alpha sequences shared between twins exhibited an excess of low generation probability.

The CDR3 is 19 residues long. V gave up 11 bases and J gave up 5 bases; unmatched junction bases: 26. MiXCR was run by TCRdb on the 5' RACE reads, yielding one entry per CDR3 protein. The sample contains about 220,000 distinct CDR3 sequences, about 7.5% of which appear only once. These data also formed part of another study, on yellow fever vaccine responses in identical twins.

This sequence originates from a woman aged 18-35 years in good health. Sample: CD8+ T cells sorted from blood. This rearrangement joins TRBV12-3 or TRBV12-4 to TRBJ2-5; TRBD2 matches at 10 bases. As DNA, the CDR3 is TGTGCCCTCTGTTTAAGGTTTAGCGGGGGGACAACCATCGGGGAGACCCAGTACTTC. Translated, it gives CALCLRFSGGTTIGETQYF.